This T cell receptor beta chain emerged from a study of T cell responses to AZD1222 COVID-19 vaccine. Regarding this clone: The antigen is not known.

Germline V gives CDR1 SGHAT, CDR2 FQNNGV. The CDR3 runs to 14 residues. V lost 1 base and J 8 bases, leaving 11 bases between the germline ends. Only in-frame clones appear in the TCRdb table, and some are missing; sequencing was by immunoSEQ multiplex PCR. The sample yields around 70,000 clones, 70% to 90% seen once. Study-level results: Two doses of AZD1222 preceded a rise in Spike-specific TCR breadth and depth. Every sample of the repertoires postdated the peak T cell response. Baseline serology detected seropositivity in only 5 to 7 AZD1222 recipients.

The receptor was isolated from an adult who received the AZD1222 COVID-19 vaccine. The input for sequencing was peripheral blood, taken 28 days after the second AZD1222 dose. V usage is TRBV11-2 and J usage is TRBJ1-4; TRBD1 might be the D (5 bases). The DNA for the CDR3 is TGTGCCAGCAGCTTAGCAGGGTTGGGGGAAAAACTGTTTTTT. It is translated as CASSLAGLGEKLFF.